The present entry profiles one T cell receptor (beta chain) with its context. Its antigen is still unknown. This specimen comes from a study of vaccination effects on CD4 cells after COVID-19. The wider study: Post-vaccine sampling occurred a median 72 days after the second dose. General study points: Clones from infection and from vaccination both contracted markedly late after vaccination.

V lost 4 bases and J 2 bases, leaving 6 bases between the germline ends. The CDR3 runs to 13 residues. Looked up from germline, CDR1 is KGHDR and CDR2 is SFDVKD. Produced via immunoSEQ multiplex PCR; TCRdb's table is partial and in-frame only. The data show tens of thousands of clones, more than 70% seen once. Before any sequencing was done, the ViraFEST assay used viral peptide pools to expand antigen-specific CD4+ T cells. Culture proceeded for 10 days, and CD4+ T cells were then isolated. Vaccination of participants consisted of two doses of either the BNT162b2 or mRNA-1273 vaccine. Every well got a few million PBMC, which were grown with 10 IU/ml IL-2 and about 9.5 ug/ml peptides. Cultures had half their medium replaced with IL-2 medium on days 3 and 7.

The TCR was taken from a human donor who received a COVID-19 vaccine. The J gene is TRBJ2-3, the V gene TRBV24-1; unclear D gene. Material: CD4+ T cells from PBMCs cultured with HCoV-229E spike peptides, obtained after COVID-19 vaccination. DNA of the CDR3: TGTGCCACCAGTGACCTGAACACAGATACGCAGTATTTT. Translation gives CATSDLNTDTQYF.